In its sample, the clone carrying this TCR beta chain was seen many times. From around 20,000 to 990,000 sorted cells, naive CD8 libraries were generated with 10%, 30% or 50% RNA. Looked up from germline, CDR1 is LGHNA and CDR2 is YSLEER. Unmatched junction bases numbered 14, after V lost 1 base and J lost 2 bases. This CDR3 is 20 amino acids long. TCRdb fed the PCR reads into MiXCR, producing one record per CDR3 protein. The sample consists of some 590,000 distinct CDR3 sequences, roughly 25% of them appearing once. The entry originates in a study of molecular identifiers for immune sequencing clone quantification.

This clonotype originated in a human donor in good health. Some libraries in this study had Jurkat cell RNA spiked in. The sequenced material came from naive CD8+ T cells from blood, with Jurkat cell RNA spiked in. Specified subset: FACS-sorted CD8+CD4-CCR7+CD45RA+ naive T cells. V is TRBV4-3 and J is TRBJ2-6, with TRBD1 identical over 7 bases. CDR3 residues: CASSQAATGFLSAGANVLTF. The CDR3 DNA reads as TGCGCCAGCAGCCAAGCTGCGACAGGGTTTTTATCGGCTGGGGCCAACGTCCTGACTTTC.